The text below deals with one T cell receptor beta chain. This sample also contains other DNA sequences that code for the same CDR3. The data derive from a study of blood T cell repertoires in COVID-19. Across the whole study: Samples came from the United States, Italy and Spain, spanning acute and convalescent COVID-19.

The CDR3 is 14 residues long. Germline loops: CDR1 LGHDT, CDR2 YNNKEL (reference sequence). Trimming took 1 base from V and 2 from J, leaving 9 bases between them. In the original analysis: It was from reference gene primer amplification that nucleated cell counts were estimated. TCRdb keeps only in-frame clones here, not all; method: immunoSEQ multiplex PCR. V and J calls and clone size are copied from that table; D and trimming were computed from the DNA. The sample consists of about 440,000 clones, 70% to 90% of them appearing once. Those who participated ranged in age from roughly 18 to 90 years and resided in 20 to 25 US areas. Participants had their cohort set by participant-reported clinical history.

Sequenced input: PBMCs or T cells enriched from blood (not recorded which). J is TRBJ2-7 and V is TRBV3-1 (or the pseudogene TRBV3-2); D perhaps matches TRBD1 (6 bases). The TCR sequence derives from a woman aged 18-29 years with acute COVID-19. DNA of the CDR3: TGTGCCAGCAGCCAAGTAGAGGGGGCCTACGAGCAGTACTTC. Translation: CASSQVEGAYEQYF.